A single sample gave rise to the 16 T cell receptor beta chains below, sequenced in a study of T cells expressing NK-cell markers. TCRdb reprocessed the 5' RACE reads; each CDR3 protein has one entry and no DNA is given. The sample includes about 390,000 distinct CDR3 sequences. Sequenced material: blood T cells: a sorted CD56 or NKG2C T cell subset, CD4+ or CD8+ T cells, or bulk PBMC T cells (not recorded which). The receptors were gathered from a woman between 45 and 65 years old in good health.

CDR3 loop: CASSGNRAGAKNIQYF. The V gene is TRBV2, the J gene TRBJ2-4; TCRdb indicates TRBD1, and absent DNA this call remains unverified. The CDR3 is 16 residues long. Germline CDR1 and CDR2: SNHLY and FYNNEI. Together with reference TRBV2 and TRBJ2-4, the CDR3 gives the full variable domain: EPEVTQTPSHQVTQMGQEVILRCVPISNHLYFYWYRQILGQKVEFLVSFYNNEISEKSEIFDDQFSVERPDGSNFTLKIRSTKLEDSAMYFCASSGNRAGAKNIQYFGAGTRLSVL.

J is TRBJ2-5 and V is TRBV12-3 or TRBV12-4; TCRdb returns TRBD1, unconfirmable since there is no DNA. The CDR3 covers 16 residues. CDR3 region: CASSSRTFPSRETQYF.

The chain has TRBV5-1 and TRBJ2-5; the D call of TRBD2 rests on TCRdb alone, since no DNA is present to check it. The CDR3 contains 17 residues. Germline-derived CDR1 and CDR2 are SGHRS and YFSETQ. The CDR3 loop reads CASSRTSGRRHQETQYF.

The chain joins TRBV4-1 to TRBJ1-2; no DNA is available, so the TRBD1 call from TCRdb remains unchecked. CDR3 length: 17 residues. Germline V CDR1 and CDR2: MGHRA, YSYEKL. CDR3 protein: CASSQGGLRDRDYGYTF.

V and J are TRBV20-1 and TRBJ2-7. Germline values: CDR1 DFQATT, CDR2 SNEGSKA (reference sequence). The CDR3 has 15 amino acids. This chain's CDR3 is CSARGWSHGVYEQYF.

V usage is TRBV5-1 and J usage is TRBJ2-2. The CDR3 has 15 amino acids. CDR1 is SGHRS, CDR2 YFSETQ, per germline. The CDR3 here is CASSLTRRGAGELFF.

The CDR3 is CASSLLFGQGNTGELFF. This rearrangement joins TRBV5-1 to TRBJ2-2; TCRdb returns TRBD1, unconfirmable since there is no DNA. Germline lookup yields CDR1 SGHRS and CDR2 YFSETQ. The length of the CDR3 is 17 residues.

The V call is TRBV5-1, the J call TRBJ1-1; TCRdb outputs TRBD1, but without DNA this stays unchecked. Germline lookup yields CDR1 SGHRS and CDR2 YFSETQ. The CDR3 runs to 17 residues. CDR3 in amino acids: CASSFNTHRGGRTEAFF.

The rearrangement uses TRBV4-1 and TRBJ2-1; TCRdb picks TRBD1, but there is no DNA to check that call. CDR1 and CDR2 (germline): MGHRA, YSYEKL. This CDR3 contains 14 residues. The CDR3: CASSPLGGYNEQFF.

The CDR3 protein is CASIYDRGPGEAFF. The chain has TRBV12-3 or TRBV12-4 and TRBJ1-1; TCRdb picks TRBD1, but there is no DNA to check that call. The CDR3 covers 14 residues.

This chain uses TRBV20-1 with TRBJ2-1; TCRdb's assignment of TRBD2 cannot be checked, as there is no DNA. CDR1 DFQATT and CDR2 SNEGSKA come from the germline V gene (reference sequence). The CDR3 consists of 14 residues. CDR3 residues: CSARSSGSNNEQFF.

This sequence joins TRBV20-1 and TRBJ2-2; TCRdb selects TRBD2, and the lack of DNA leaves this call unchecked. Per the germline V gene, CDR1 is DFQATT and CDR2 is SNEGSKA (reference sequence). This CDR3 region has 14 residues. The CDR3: CSARDPQGGGELFF.

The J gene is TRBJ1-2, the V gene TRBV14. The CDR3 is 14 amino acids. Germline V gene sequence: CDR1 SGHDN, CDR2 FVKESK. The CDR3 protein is CASSHGSSIYGYTF.

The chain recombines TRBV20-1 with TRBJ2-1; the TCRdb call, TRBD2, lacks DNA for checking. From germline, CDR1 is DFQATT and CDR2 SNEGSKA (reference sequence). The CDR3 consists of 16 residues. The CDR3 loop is CSVNSGRALSYNEQFF.

The CDR3 here is CASSLTGMNTEAFF. The chain links TRBV12-3 or TRBV12-4 to TRBJ1-1. The CDR3 is 14 residues long.

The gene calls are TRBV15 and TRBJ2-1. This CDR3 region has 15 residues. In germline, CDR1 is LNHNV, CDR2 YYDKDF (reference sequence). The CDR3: CATSTISSSYNEQFF.